The 13 T cell receptor beta chains below come from one sample, sequenced in a study of T cells in Graves' hyperthyroidism and ophthalmopathy (dated by TCRdb to the late 2010s). Library generation was performed with multiplex PCR. Sequenced on an Illumina HiSeq 2000. The TCR beta CDR3 regions were amplified from RNA transcripts. A first-round RT-PCR of the TCR CDR3 used the HTBI primer set with the Qiagen OneStep RT-PCR kit. TCRdb trimmed the raw reads at Q25, called clones with MiXCR and kept productive beta chains. Each record represents a unique CDR3 protein, reported with the most common genes and DNA among its rows. The sample has around 420,000 distinct CDR3 sequences on record, 15% to 18% of them singletons. 11% to 15% of the sample is taken by the ten largest. Sequenced material: blood. Receptors originate from a young woman with Graves' hyperthyroidism.

In this sample, this clonotype turned up a few times. The chain links TRBV11-2 to TRBJ1-6; D gene ambiguous. CDR3 length equals 17 residues. V lost 4 bases, J lost 7 bases, and 20 bases lay in between. Looked up from germline, CDR1 is SGHAT and CDR2 is FQNNGV. The CDR3 loop reads CASSSEVGETGNSPLHF. The CDR3 bases are TGTGCCAGCAGCTCAGAGGTCGGGGAGACGGGAAATTCACCCCTCCACTTT.

This clonotype has ten or more counts. The rearrangement links TRBV6-1 to TRBJ1-2; a possible D gene is TRBD1 (6 bases). Germline-derived CDR1 and CDR2 are MNHNS and SASEGT. Trimming left V 6 bases short and J 5 bases short, with 34 bases between. The CDR3 is 20 residues long. CDR3 sequence reads: CASSRTVPVRPWESSYGYTF. DNA for the CDR3: TGTGCCAGCAGCAGGACAGTTCCCGTCCGACCCTGGGAGTCCTCATATGGCTACACCTTC.

In its sample, this clonotype was seen a few times. This chain uses TRBV5-1 with TRBJ2-1, with D possibly matching TRBD2 (5 bases). With 0 bases removed from V and 5 bases from J, the gap between germline ends came to 15 bases. This CDR3 has 16 amino acids. Germline V CDR1 and CDR2: SGHRS, YFSETQ. CDR3 DNA: TGCGCCAGCAGCTTGGAGTATAGGACTGGAGACAATGAGCAGTTCTTC. It translates to CASSLEYRTGDNEQFF.

This clonotype was found once. Its ends do not fully match the called genes, so a read error is possible. The rearrangement uses TRBV3-1 and TRBJ2-3, with 7 nucleotides matching TRBD2. CDR1 LGHDT and CDR2 YNNKEL come from the germline V gene (reference sequence). This CDR3 is built from 16 residues. The CDR3 DNA reads as TGTGCCAACAGCCCTACGGGGGGACTGAATTCAGATACGCAGTATTTT. Its protein is CANSPTGGLNSDTQYF.

Comments on this clonotype: At one end the junction does not follow the germline gene, possibly because of a read error. This sequence joins TRBV3-1 and TRBJ2-6, with D unresolved. The CDR3 length is 17 residues. CDR1 and CDR2 (germline): LGHDT, YNNKEL (reference sequence). CDR3 amino acids: CGSSRSRRPSGANVLTF. In DNA form, the CDR3 reads TGTGGCAGCAGCCGCTCGAGACGGCCCTCTGGGGCCAACGTCCTGACTTTC.

This clonotype showed up many times. The chain combines TRBV2 with TRBJ1-1; 9 bases are a match to TRBD1. After removal of 2 bases from V and 3 bases from J, the junction contained 7 bases not matched to a gene. Germline V gives CDR1 SNHLY, CDR2 FYNNEI. The length of the CDR3 is 16 residues. CDR3 sequence (DNA): TGTGCCAGCAGTGAAACAGGGGGCTTTCAGGACACTGAAGCTTTCTTT. Protein product: CASSETGGFQDTEAFF.

This clonotype was recorded a few times. This chain uses TRBV20-1 with TRBJ1-5; possibly TRBD1 for D (6 bases). Germline V gene lookup returns CDR1 DFQATT and CDR2 SNEGSKA (reference sequence). Deletions cut 3 bases from V and 4 bases from J, with 19 bases between. This CDR3 region has 16 residues. CDR3 sequence: CSASGRGSTRNQPQHF. In DNA, the CDR3 is TGCAGTGCTAGCGGCAGGGGCTCTACTAGAAATCAGCCCCAGCATTTT.

This clonotype was observed at least ten times. The chain has TRBV24-1 and TRBJ2-1; no clear D gene. Germline CDR1 KGHDR, CDR2 SFDVKD. The CDR3 is made up of 12 amino acids. The V end lost 2 bases, the J end lost 6 bases, and 4 bases lay between the germline ends. The DNA for the CDR3 is TGTGCCACCAGTGATTATGGCAATGAGCAGTTCTTC. Translated, it gives CATSDYGNEQFF.

Many counts were recorded for this clonotype. The chain joins TRBV2 to TRBJ2-3; 10 nucleotides match TRBD1. This CDR3 has 14 amino acids. The germline gives CDR1 SNHLY, CDR2 FYNNEI. Trimming at V came to 7 bases and at J to 4 bases, leaving 5 bases not matched to a gene. The CDR3 sequence: CASIGDRGPDTQYF. DNA for the CDR3: TGTGCCAGCATAGGGGACAGGGGCCCAGATACGCAGTATTTT.

The table lists this clonotype with a few counts. The chain has TRBV4-3 and TRBJ2-3, with TRBD2 matching 8 bases. CDR3 length: 14 residues. The V gene's germline CDR1 is LGHNA and CDR2 YSLEER. Trimming at V came to 1 base and at J to 4 bases, leaving 1 base not matched to a gene. CDR3 loop: CASSQAGGADTQYF. CDR3 nucleotide sequence: TGCGCCAGCAGCCAAGCGGGGGGGGCAGATACGCAGTATTTT.

This clonotype was counted between two and nine times. This chain connects TRBV3-1 to TRBJ1-2; D gene uncertain. The germline V gene has CDR1 LGHDT and CDR2 YNNKEL (reference sequence). The V end was cut by 0 bases, the J end by 3 bases, with 8 bases between. The CDR3 is made up of 14 amino acids. CDR3: CASSQDKTYYGYTF. The CDR3 nucleotides read TGTGCCAGCAGCCAAGATAAGACCTACTATGGCTACACCTTC.

Turning to this clonotype: A much larger clone lies a single base off, so this may be a read error. The chain carries TRBV11-1 and TRBJ1-1; D perhaps matches TRBD1 (5 bases). Germline V gives CDR1 SGHAT, CDR2 FQDESV (reference sequence). This CDR3 comprises 13 residues. CDR3 bases: TGTGCCCGCAGCTTAACACAGGAAACTGAAGCTTTCTTT. As protein: CARSLTQETEAFF.

The genes are TRBV4-3 and TRBJ2-4; 15 positions match TRBD2. Trimming took 1 base from V and 1 from J; bases not matched to a gene: 11. This CDR3 spans 21 amino acids. Germline CDR1 LGHNA, CDR2 YSLEER. The CDR3 reads CASSQVLDAGTSGGAKNIQYF. CDR3 nucleotides: TGCGCCAGCAGCCAAGTCTTAGATGCCGGGACTAGCGGGGGGGCCAAAAACATTCAGTACTTC.